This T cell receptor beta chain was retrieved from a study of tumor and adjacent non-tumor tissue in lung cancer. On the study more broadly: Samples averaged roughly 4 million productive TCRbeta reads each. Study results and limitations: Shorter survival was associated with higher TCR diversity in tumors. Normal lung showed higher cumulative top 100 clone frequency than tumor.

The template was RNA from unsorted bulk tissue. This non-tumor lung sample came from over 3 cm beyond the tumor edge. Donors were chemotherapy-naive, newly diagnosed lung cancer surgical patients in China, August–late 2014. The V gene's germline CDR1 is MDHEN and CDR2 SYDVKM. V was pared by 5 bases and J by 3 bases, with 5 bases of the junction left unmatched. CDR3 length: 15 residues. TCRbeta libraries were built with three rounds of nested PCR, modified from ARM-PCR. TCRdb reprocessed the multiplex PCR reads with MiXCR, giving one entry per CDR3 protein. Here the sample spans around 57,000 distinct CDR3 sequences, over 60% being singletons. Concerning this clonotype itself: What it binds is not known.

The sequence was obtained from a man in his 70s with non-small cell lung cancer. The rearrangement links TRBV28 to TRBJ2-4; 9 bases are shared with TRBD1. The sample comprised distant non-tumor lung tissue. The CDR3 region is CASSETGGDKNIQYF. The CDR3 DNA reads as TGTGCCAGCAGTGAGACAGGGGGAGACAAAAACATTCAGTACTTC. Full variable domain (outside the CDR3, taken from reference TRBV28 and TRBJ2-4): DVKVTQSSRYLVKRTGEKVFLECVQDMDHENMFWYRQDPGLGLRLIYFSYDVKMKEKGDIPEGYSVSREKKERFSLILESASTNQTSMYLCASSETGGDKNIQYFGAGTRLSVL.